This T cell receptor beta chain is drawn from a study of beta chain features in type 1 diabetes. This clone was seen a few times. What it binds is unknown. TCRB transcripts that were expressed got sequenced, as all of the isolated RNA had been reverse transcribed. The assay was immunoSEQ multiplex PCR, and TCRdb's table has in-frame clones only and misses some. The profile covers around 180,000 clones, with roughly 8% appearing a single time and 0.5% taken by the ten largest. Study-wide results and limits: Among all four CD4+ subsets, Type 1 diabetes patients had TCRB CDR3s that were moderately but significantly shorter.

V was clipped by 5 bases and J by 5 bases; unmatched bases: 16. This CDR3 region has 18 residues. Germline CDR1 reads SQVTM; CDR2 reads ANQGSEA. This sequence originates from a man aged 18 to 30 with type 1 diabetes. Sequencing was performed on central memory CD4+ T cells from blood. J is TRBJ1-6 and V is TRBV29-1, with 9 bases matching TRBD1. The CDR3 region has the DNA TGCAGCGTTCCGAGGGGACAGGGTTGCTCTGAACATAATTCACCCCTCCACTTT. This translates into CSVPRGQGCSEHNSPLHF. Filled out from reference TRBV29-1 and TRBJ1-6, the complete variable domain reads SAVISQKPSRDICQRGTSLTIQCQVDSQVTMMFWYRQQPGQSLTLIATANQGSEATYESGFVIDKFPISRPNLTFSTLTVSNMSPEDSSIYLCSVPRGQGCSEHNSPLHFGNGTRLTVT.